The T cell receptor beta chain under discussion was sequenced for a study of T cells after yellow fever vaccination. Trimming left V 3 bases short and J 4 bases short, with 10 bases between. CDR3 length: 14 amino acids. CDR1 and CDR2 from the germline V gene are SEHNR and FQNEAQ (reference sequence). This clonotype was recorded at least ten times. TCRdb processed the 5' RACE reads anew with MiXCR; each CDR3 protein has one entry. The repertoire consists of about 340,000 distinct CDR3 sequences, with approximately 12% occurring once and the leading ten covering about 3%. The TCR originated in a man between 18 and 29 years old who received the YFV17D yellow fever vaccine. V and J are TRBV7-9 and TRBJ1-3; a weak D match, TRBD1 (6 bases). This specimen consisted of CD4+ T cells sorted from PBMCs, obtained 15 days after the yellow fever booster vaccination. The CDR3, as DNA: TGTGCCAGCAGCTTCACCGGGACAGGAAACACCATATATTTT. Translated: CASSFTGTGNTIYF.